The table lists the clone carrying this T cell receptor (beta chain) with a few counts. The antigen is undetermined. Researchers ran the PCR with 60 Vbeta and 13 Jbeta primers. Produced via immunoSEQ multiplex PCR; TCRdb's table is partial and in-frame only. The table lists around 120,000 clones, 65% of them singletons. Germline-derived CDR1 and CDR2 are MNHEY and SVGAGI. The CDR3 consists of 15 residues. Trimming took off 5 bases at V and 8 bases at J, with 21 bases between the two ends. This specimen comes from a study of cytomegalovirus exposure and HLA in healthy donors. Notes on the study in general: The study labeled fewer than 200 TCR beta chains cytomegalovirus-associated. Accounts indicate the classifier identified cytomegalovirus status with strong specificity and sensitivity.

The chain links TRBV6-5 to TRBJ1-2, with D tentatively TRBD1 (6 bases). The receptor was derived from a woman aged 40-49 years in good health and CMV-seropositive. Sequenced sample: PBMCs. The CDR3 DNA reads as TGTGCCAGCAGTGGCGGCAGGACAGTCTTATGGGGCTACACCTTC. Translated: CASSGGRTVLWGYTF.